This TCR beta chain derives from a study of cytomegalovirus exposure and HLA in healthy donors. As to this clone: Its antigen is not known.

PCR used 60 Vbeta primers and 13 Jbeta primers. TCRdb keeps only in-frame clones here, not all; method: immunoSEQ multiplex PCR. The top ten clones hold 3.7% of a sample with tens of thousands of clones, approximately 71% of them seen once. Study-wide points: According to a later analysis, donors in an Asian-associated ancestry cluster reportedly had fewer N-insertions than the approximately 670-donor mean.

This CDR3 spans 17 amino acids. Trimming at V came to 6 bases and at J to 0 bases, leaving 6 bases not matched to a gene. CDR1 is SQVTM and CDR2 is ANQGSEA in the germline V gene. This rearrangement joins TRBV29-1 to TRBJ2-1; 15 bases agree with TRBD2. The sequence derives from a young man in good health and CMV-seronegative. Sequences were obtained from PBMCs. The CDR3, as DNA: TGCAGCGTCTCCGGGACTAGCGGGGGGAGCTCCTACAATGAGCAGTTCTTC. It codes for CSVSGTSGGSSYNEQFF.